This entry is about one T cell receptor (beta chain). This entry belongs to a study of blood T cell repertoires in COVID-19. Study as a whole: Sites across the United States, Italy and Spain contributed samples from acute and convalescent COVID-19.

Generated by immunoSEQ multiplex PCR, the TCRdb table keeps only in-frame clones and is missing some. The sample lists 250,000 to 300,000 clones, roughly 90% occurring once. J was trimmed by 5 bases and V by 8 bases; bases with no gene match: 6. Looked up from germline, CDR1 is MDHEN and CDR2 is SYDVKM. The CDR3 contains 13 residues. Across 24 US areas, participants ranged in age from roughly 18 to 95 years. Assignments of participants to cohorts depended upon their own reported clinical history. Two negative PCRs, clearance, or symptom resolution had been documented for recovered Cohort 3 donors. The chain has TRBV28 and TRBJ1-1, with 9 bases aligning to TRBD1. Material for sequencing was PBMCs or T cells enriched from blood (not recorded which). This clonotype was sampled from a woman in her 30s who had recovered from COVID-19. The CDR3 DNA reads TGTGCCAGCCTCGGACAGGGGCGGACTGAAGCTTTCTTT. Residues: CASLGQGRTEAFF. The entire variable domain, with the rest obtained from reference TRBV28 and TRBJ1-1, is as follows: DVKVTQSSRYLVKRTGEKVFLECVQDMDHENMFWYRQDPGLGLRLIYFSYDVKMKEKGDIPEGYSVSREKKERFSLILESASTNQTSMYLCASLGQGRTEAFFGQGTRLTVV.